The rows below give T cell receptor beta chains drawn from one sample of a study of beta chain features in type 1 diabetes. Using immunoSEQ multiplex PCR, the repertoire was profiled, and TCRdb retains in-frame clones only, with some absent. Here the sample spans approximately 160,000 clones, 7.5% to 10% being singletons. Sequenced material: central memory CD4+ T cells from blood. Receptor source: a man aged 18 to 29 in good health. Each CDR3 is given with its conserved first and last residue. The D gene is left open where the match is weak. Size tells how often a clone was seen (once, few, many) or the class of an expanded clone, and some rows leave it out.

v_gene	d_gene	j_gene	abundance	len	CDR3nt	CDR3aa
TRBV10-3	TRBD2	TRBJ2-3	-	13	TGTGCCATCAGTAGCGGGAGGACGGATACGCAGTATTTT	CAISSGRTDTQYF
TRBV6-6	TRBD1	TRBJ2-7	-	12	TGTGCCAGCAGTTCAAGACAGGGCTCCCTTTACTTC	CASSSRQGSLYF
TRBV7-2	-	TRBJ2-3	few	12	TGTGCCAGCAGCTTCAGTCTAGATACGCAGTATTTT	CASSFSLDTQYF
TRBV6-5	-	TRBJ1-4	-	14	TGTGCCAGCAGGCCACGGTCCCTTAATGAAAAACTGTTTTTT	CASRPRSLNEKLFF
TRBV30	TRBD1	TRBJ2-1	many	15	TGTGCCTGGAGTAAGACAGGGGGTCTTCCCAATGAGCAGTTCTTC	CAWSKTGGLPNEQFF
TRBV7-3	TRBD1	TRBJ1-2	few	15	TGTGCCAGCAGCCTCCAGGGGGGCGGGAACTATGGCTACACCTTC	CASSLQGGGNYGYTF
TRBV7-9	-	TRBJ1-6	-	15	TGTGCCAGCAGCTTAGGTCCGGGAACTAATTCACCCCTCCACTTT	CASSLGPGTNSPLHF
TRBV27	TRBD1	TRBJ1-1	few	11	TGTGCCAGCAACAGGGGCACTGAAGCTTTCTTT	CASNRGTEAFF
TRBV11-1	TRBD2	TRBJ2-5	-	15	TGTGCCAGCACAGGACTAGCGACGATTCAAGAGACCCAGTACTTC	CASTGLATIQETQYF
TRBV7-3	-	TRBJ1-2	few	13	TGTGCCAGCAGCTTAACCCCGGGGTATGGCTACACCTTC	CASSLTPGYGYTF